Sequencing of this T cell receptor beta chain was carried out in a study of blood T cell repertoires in COVID-19. At the level of the study: Some COVID-19 samples were acute and others convalescent; all came from the United States, Italy and Spain. Sources were T cells, B-cell-depleted T cells, or PBMCs; the material itself was cDNA or gDNA.

The table came from immunoSEQ multiplex PCR; TCRdb's copy has only in-frame clones and leaves some out. The sample lists 55,000 to 80,000 clones; around 82% were seen once. Sequenced: peripheral blood. The clonotype originates from a man at least 80 years old with active COVID-19.

CDR3 sequence reads: CAWSSRARDKQYF. The CDR3 bases are TGTGCCTGGAGTAGTAGGGCTCGGGATAAGCAGTACTTC. V usage is TRBV30 and J usage is TRBJ2-7; D might be TRBD2 (5 bases). The CDR3 sequence is 13 residues long. Trimming took 2 bases from V and 8 from J, leaving 16 bases between them. In germline, CDR1 is GTSNPN, CDR2 SVGIG (reference sequence). Full variable domain (rest looked up from reference TRBV30 and TRBJ2-7): SQTIHQWPATLVQPVGSPLSLECTVEGTSNPNLYWYRQAAGRGLQLLFYSVGIGQISSEVPQNLSASRPQDRQFILSSKKLLLSDSGFYLCAWSSRARDKQYFGPGTRLTVT.